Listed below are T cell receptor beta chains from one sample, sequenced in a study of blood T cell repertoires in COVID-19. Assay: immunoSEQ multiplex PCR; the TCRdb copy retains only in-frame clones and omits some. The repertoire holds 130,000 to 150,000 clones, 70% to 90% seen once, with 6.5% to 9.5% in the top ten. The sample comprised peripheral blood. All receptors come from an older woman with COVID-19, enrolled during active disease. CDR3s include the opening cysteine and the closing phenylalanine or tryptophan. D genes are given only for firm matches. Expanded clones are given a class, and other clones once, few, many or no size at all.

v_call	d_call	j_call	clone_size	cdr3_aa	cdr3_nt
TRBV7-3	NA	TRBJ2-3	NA	CASSLSTADYTDTQYF	TGTGCCAGCAGCTTAAGTACGGCGGATTACACAGATACGCAGTATTTT
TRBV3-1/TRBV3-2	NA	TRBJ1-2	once	CASYGGYGYTF	TGTGCCAGCTACGGGGGCTATGGCTACACCTTC
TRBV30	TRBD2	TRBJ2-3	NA	CAWRGTSGGTDTQYF	TGTGCCTGGAGGGGGACTAGCGGGGGCACAGATACGCAGTATTTT
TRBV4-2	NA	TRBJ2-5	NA	CASSQTGFSQETQYF	TGTGCCAGCAGCCAGACCGGGTTTAGCCAAGAGACCCAGTACTTC
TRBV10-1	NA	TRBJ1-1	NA	CASSDGGGWTEAFF	TGCGCCAGCAGTGATGGCGGGGGGTGGACTGAAGCTTTCTTT
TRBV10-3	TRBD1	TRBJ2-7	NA	CAISEGQGAREQYF	TGTGCCATCAGTGAGGGACAGGGGGCTCGCGAGCAGTACTTC
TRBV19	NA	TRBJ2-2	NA	CASSYPTEELFF	TGTGCCAGTAGTTACCCGACAGAGGAGCTGTTTTTT
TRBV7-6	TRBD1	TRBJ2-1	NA	CASSPRDRGVNEQFF	TGTGCCAGCAGCCCCCGGGACAGGGGGGTGAATGAGCAGTTCTTC
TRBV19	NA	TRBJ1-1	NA	CASSPQRTGEAFF	TGTGCCAGTAGTCCCCAACGGACTGGAGAAGCTTTCTTT
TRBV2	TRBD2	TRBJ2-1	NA	CASSVVASGGTPRYNEQFF	TGTGCCAGCAGTGTGGTAGCTAGCGGGGGGACGCCTCGCTACAATGAGCAGTTCTTC
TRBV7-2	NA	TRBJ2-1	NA	CASSYDRSYNEQFF	TGTGCCAGCAGCTACGATCGGAGTTACAATGAGCAGTTCTTC
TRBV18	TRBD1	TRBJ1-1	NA	CASSLGQSTEAFF	TGTGCCAGCTCCCTGGGACAGAGCACTGAAGCTTTCTTT
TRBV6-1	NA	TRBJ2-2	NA	CASSEKGAGELFF	TGTGCCAGCAGTGAAAAGGGGGCCGGGGAGCTGTTTTTT
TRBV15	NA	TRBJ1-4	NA	CATSREAGAEKLFF	TGTGCCACCAGCAGAGAGGCAGGGGCTGAAAAACTGTTTTTT
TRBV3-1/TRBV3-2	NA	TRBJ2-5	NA	CASSQDAGAGETQYF	TGTGCCAGCAGCCAAGATGCGGGGGCGGGGGAGACCCAGTACTTC
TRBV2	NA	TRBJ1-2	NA	CASNPNSYGYTF	TGTGCCAGCAATCCCAACAGCTATGGCTACACCTTC
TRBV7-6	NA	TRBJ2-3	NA	CASSLRRSGSTDTQYF	TGTGCCAGCAGCTTACGTCGGAGCGGGAGCACAGATACGCAGTATTTT
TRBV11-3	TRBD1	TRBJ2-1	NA	CASSSGQGARDEQFF	TGTGCCAGCAGCTCGGGACAGGGGGCGAGAGATGAGCAGTTCTTC
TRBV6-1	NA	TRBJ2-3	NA	CASSEAWLASTDTQYF	TGTGCCAGCAGTGAAGCGTGGCTAGCGAGCACAGATACGCAGTATTTT